This T cell receptor (beta chain) came from a study of tumor-infiltrating lymphocytes in localized non-small cell lung cancer. About the study: Patients included smokers and never-smokers with various histologies, some sampled after neoadjuvant chemotherapy.

Trimming removed 2 bases from V and 5 bases from J; junction bases left unmatched: 8. The germline CDR1 and CDR2 sequences are SGHVS and FQNEAQ. There are 18 residues in the CDR3. Using immunoSEQ multiplex PCR, the repertoire was profiled, and TCRdb retains in-frame clones only, with some absent. In the table there are about 7,500 clones, 55% to 75% of which are singletons. The sequence came from a human donor with non-small cell lung cancer. Sequenced: uninvolved lung tissue not adjacent to the tumor. The rearrangement joins TRBV7-8 to TRBJ2-3, with 15 bases lining up with TRBD2. The chain's CDR3 is CASSLISGLAGGGDTQYF. The CDR3 DNA follows: TGTGCCAGCAGCTTAATCTCAGGACTAGCGGGGGGGGGAGATACGCAGTATTTT.